This T cell receptor beta chain derives from a study of blood T cell repertoires in COVID-19. In germline, CDR1 is MNHEY, CDR2 SVGAGI. Trimming pared 6 bases from V and 7 bases from J, leaving 13 bases between. This CDR3 contains 12 residues. The repertoire was sequenced with immunoSEQ multiplex PCR; TCRdb's copy has only in-frame clones and lacks some. The sample shows about 59,000 clones, about 87% of them seen only once. The sequencing sample was made of peripheral blood. The chain combines TRBV6-5 with TRBJ2-7; perhaps TRBD2 as D (5 bases). This receptor was identified in a man in his sixties with active or convalescent COVID-19. CDR3 nucleotide sequence: TGTGCCAGCAGGGGAGCAATGGGAGAGCAGTACTTC. Protein: CASRGAMGEQYF.